The following is a T cell receptor (beta chain) sequence with its context. The antigen it binds to is not known. No much larger clone is present one base from it, and per-base qualities are unavailable. These data belong to a study of untreated major depressive disorder (dated 2018 in TCRdb). Study-wide context: This cross-sectional case-control study compared T cell phenotype and TCR repertoire between antidepressant-free major depressive disorder patients and individually matched non-depressed controls. The TCRbeta sequencing followed up on differences in Vbeta 5.1, Vbeta 11 and Vbeta 22 usage that flow cytometry had shown in the whole cohort.

Broad study findings and their caveats: For the sequencing comparisons, one-tailed planned tests were applied to only three preselected Vbeta families. In the sequencing data, TRBV25-01 and TRBV02-01 usage matched the flow-cytometry pattern without reaching statistical significance. The top five TRBV05-01 clones in every sequenced subject were all private clones. Higher TRBV05-01 (Vbeta 5.1) usage among CD4+ T cells of depressed patients compared with controls was confirmed by sequencing, with p = 0.040 in a one-tailed test. A comparatively small study sample was produced by the strict matching and exclusion criteria, and the generalizability of findings was thereby limited.

For sex, age, current smoking status and body mass index, every depressed patient had a pairwise-matched non-depressed control. Every participant in the study was of European descent. A DSM-IV diagnosis of major depressive disorder and a Hamilton Rating Scale for Depression score of at least 18 were present in all patients. Patients had been free of any psychiatric medication, including antidepressants, for at least 8 weeks before enrollment. Among patients, depression severity was moderate to severe. Major medical conditions, Axis I/II comorbidities, regular medication or illicit drug use, and drinking over 100 g alcohol a week were all grounds for excluding any participant. Roughly 30 ml of peripheral blood was drawn into EDTA tubes from each participant. Thawed PBMCs underwent magnetic negative selection with the BD IMag Human CD4 T Lymphocyte Enrichment Set to purify CD4+ T cells. Flow cytometry confirmed that the CD4+ enrichment method typically gave 85% to 95% purity. A subgroup of a handful of case-control pairs, chosen blind to the chemokine receptor expression and flow-cytometric repertoire skewing results, underwent TCRbeta sequencing. All blood samples were drawn in the morning at 8:00 a.m., and PBMCs were separated by Ficoll-Hypaque gradient centrifugation. Until being assayed, PBMCs were kept in liquid nitrogen after cryopreservation by gradual cooling to -80 degrees C.

The Qiagen DNeasy Blood and Tissue Kit was used to extract total genomic DNA from purified CD4+ T cells. The TCRbeta CDR3 region, defined according to IMGT, was amplified and sequenced using immunoSEQ immunosequencing protocols. The authors' analysis ran thus. Preprocessing of raw sequence data for PCR and sequencing error correction was performed by the immunoSEQ service. After being loaded into the immunoSEQ Analyzer, the data underwent further analysis with VDJtools v1.0.7. The paired Wilcoxon signed-rank test was used to test for differences between patients and controls. Sourced from immuneACCESS, this table was stored by TCRdb with only in-frame sequences that have V and J called. A share of the clones is absent; for the studies checked, an unresolved V gene accounts for under half, and the remainder has no known explanation. From that table come the V and J calls and clone size; the DNA was used to work out D and trimming. The sample contains 10,000 to 15,000 clones, about 89% of them found a single time. The ten most abundant clones make up 1.7% of the sample.

Trimming at the junction amounts to 1 base on V and 6 bases on J, and the germline ends lie 10 bases apart. Inclusive of the bounding cysteine and phenylalanine, the CDR3 is 14 residues long. Just the 42-base CDR3 DNA is kept, in frame starting at base 1. Taken from the germline V gene, the CDR1 and CDR2 loops are SGHRS and YFSETQ. The sample comprised CD4+ T cells from PBMCs. The receptor's source is a woman aged 25 to 39 with major depressive disorder. Recombination connected TRBV5-1 to TRBJ1-4, with the D gene not confidently named. CDR3 reads: CASSLFFGDEKLFF. The bases are TGCGCCAGCAGCTTGTTCTTCGGAGATGAAAAACTGTTTTTT.